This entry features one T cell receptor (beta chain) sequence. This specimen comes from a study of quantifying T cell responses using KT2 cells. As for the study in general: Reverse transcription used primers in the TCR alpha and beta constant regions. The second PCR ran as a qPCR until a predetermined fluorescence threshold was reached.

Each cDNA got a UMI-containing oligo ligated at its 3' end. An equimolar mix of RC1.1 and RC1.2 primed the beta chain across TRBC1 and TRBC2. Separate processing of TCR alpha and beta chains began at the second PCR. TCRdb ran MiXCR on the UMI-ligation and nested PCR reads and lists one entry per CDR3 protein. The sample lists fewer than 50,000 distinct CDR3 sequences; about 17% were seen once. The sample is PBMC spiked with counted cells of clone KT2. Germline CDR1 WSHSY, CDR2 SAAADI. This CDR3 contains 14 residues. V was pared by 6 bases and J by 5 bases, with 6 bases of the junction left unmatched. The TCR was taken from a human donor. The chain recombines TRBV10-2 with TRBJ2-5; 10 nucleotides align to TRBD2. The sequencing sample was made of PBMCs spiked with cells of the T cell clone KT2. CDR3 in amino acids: CASRSGGAGETQYF. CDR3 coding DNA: TGCGCCAGCAGAAGCGGGGGGGCCGGGGAGACCCAGTACTTC.